This is a list of T cell receptor beta chains from one sample in a study of read filtering for tumor transcriptome and immune sequencing. In TCRdb, the reads were re-called with MiXCR into one record per CDR3 protein. The data contain tens of thousands of distinct CDR3 sequences, 20% to 25% of them singletons. The sample comprised a population of CD138-negative cells sorted from bone marrow. These receptors originate from a donor at least 40 years old with multiple myeloma. The CDR3 runs from the conserved cysteine through the conserved F or W. The D gene is left open where the match is weak. The size entry gives once, few, many or a size class.

j_call d_call v_call clone_size cdr3_nt cdr3_aa
TRBJ2-2 - TRBV9 many TGTGCCAGCAGCGTAGTCAGCGGATACACCGGGGAGCTGTTTTTT CASSVVSGYTGELFF
TRBJ1-1 TRBD1 TRBV6-5 many TGTGCCAGGTGCCCCAGGGGGGCCACTGAAGCTTTCTTT CARCPRGATEAFF
TRBJ1-3 - TRBV27 many TGTGCCAGCAGCAACGGCGGACTCTCTGGAAACACCATATATTTT CASSNGGLSGNTIYF
TRBJ2-3 TRBD2 TRBV5-4 many TGTGCCAGCAGCTTGGATGTTTTAGCGGGAGGGCGGGGAGATACGCAGTATTTT CASSLDVLAGGRGDTQYF
TRBJ2-6 TRBD1 TRBV23-1 few TGCGCCAGCAGTCCGAACCCGGGACAGGGCTCAGGGGCCAACGTCCTGACTTTC CASSPNPGQGSGANVLTF
TRBJ2-7 TRBD1 TRBV29-1 many TGCAGCGTTACAGGACAGGGCTACGAGCAGTACTTC CSVTGQGYEQYF
TRBJ2-7 - TRBV7-6 many TGTGCCAGCAGCTTAGGGGGAGGTGAGCAGTACTTC CASSLGGGEQYF
TRBJ2-1 TRBD2 TRBV15 many TGTGCCACCAGCAGAGAATTCGGGGTAGCGGGGTACAATGAGCAGTTCTTC CATSREFGVAGYNEQFF
TRBJ1-2 - TRBV29-1 many TGCAGCGTTGACAGCCCTAACTATGGCTACACCTTC CSVDSPNYGYTF
TRBJ2-7 - TRBV4-1 many TGCGCCAGCAGCCCTCATCTAGCCCACGAGCAGTACTTC CASSPHLAHEQYF
TRBJ1-5 - TRBV19 many TGTGCCAGTAGTATGGTCCGGGGGAGCAATCAGCCCCAGCATTTT CASSMVRGSNQPQHF